Sequencing of this TCR beta chain was carried out in a study of blood T cell repertoires in COVID-19. Background on the study: Sites in the United States, Italy and Spain provided acute and convalescent COVID-19 samples. Sources were T cells, B-cell-depleted T cells, or PBMCs; the material itself was cDNA or gDNA.

Methods used by the authors: It was from reference gene primer amplification that nucleated cell counts were estimated. Libraries were prepared by immunoSEQ multiplex PCR; TCRdb keeps only in-frame clonotypes and omits some of them. For V, J and clone size, that table is used; D and trimming come from the DNA. The sample includes about 59,000 clones, about 80% seen only once; the top ten take roughly 3.7%. Germline CDR1 reads KGHSH; CDR2 reads LQKENI. This CDR3 comprises 14 residues. Losses at the gene ends were 4 bases for V and 7 bases for J; bases not matched to a gene: 4. Sequencing was carried out using peripheral blood. The V call is TRBV18, the J call TRBJ2-1, with TRBD1 identical over 10 bases. The receptor's source is a man in his sixties with acute or convalescent COVID-19. CDR3 amino acids: CASSRTGGENEQFF. The DNA for the CDR3 is TGTGCCAGCTCACGGACAGGGGGAGAGAATGAGCAGTTCTTC.